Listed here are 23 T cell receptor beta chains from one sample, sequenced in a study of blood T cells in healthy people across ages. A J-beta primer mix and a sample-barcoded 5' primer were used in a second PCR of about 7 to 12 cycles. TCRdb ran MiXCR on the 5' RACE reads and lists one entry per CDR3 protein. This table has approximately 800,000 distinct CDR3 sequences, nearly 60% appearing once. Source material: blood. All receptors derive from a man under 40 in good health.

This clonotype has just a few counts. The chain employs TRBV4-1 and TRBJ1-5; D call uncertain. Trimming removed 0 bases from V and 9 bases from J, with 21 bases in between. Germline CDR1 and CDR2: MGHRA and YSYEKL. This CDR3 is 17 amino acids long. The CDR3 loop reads CASSQDVDGSMGLPQHF. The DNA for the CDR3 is TGCGCCAGCAGCCAAGATGTAGACGGCTCTATGGGATTGCCCCAGCATTTT.

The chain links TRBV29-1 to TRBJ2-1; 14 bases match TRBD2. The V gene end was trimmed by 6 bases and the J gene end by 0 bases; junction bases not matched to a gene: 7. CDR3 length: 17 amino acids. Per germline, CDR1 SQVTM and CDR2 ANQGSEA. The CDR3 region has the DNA TGCAGCGTACTGGGACTAGCGGGAGTGAGCTCCTACAATGAGCAGTTCTTC. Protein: CSVLGLAGVSSYNEQFF.

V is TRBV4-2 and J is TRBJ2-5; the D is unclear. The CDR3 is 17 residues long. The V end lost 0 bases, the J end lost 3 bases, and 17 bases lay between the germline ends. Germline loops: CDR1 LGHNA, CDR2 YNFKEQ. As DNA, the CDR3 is TGTGCCAGCAGCCAAGACCACAGTGCGGTCACCGAAGAGACCCAGTACTTC. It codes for CASSQDHSAVTEETQYF.

The CDR3 is CASSIGGETQYF. In DNA form, the CDR3 reads TGTGCCAGTAGTATCGGGGGAGAGACCCAGTACTTC. The chain joins TRBV19 to TRBJ2-5; the D gene is possibly TRBD2 (6 bases). The germline gives CDR1 LNHDA, CDR2 SQIVND (reference sequence). The CDR3 spans 12 residues. With 3 bases removed from V and 4 bases from J, the gap between germline ends came to 6 bases.

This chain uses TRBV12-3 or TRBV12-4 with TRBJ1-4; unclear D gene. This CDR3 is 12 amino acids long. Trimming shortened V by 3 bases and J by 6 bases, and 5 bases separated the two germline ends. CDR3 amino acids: CASSFSDEKLFF. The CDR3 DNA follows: TGTGCCAGCAGTTTTTCGGATGAAAAACTGTTTTTT.

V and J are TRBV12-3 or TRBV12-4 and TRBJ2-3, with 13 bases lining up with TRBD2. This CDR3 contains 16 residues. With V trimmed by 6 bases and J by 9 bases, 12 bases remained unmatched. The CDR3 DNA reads TGTGCCAGCAGGCGGGAACTAGCGGGGGGGCAAGGCACGCAGTATTTT. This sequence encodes CASRRELAGGQGTQYF.

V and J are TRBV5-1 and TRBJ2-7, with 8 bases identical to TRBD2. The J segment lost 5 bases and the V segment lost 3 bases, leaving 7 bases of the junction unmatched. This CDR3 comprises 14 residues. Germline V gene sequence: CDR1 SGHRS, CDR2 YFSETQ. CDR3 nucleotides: TGCGCCAGCAGCTCAGTAGCGGGAAGCAACGAGCAGTACTTC. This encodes CASSSVAGSNEQYF.

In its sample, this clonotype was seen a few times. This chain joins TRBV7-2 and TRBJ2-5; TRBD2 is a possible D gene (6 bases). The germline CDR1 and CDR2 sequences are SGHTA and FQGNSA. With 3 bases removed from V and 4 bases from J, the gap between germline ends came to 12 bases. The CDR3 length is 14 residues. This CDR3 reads CASSFQGGTETQYF. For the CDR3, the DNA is TGTGCCAGCAGCTTCCAGGGCGGGACAGAGACCCAGTACTTC. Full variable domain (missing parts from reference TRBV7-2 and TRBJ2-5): GAGVSQSPSNKVTEKGKDVELRCDPISGHTALYWYRQSLGQGLEFLIYFQGNSAPDKSGLPSDRFSAERTGGSVSTLTIQRTQQEDSAVYLCASSFQGGTETQYFGPGTRLLVL.

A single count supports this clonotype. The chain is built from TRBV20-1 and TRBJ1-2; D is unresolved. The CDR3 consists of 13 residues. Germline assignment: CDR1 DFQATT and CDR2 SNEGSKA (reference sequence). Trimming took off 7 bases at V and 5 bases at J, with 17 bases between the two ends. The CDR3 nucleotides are TGCAGTGGGTCTGGGGAACCTTTTTATGGCTACACCTTC. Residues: CSGSGEPFYGYTF.

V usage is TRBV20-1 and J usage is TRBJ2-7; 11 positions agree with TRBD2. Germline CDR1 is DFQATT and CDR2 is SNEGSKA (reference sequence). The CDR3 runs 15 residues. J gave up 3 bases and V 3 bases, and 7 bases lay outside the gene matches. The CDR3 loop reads CSASPGTSGRYEQYF. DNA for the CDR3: TGCAGTGCTAGCCCTGGGACTAGCGGACGCTACGAGCAGTACTTC.

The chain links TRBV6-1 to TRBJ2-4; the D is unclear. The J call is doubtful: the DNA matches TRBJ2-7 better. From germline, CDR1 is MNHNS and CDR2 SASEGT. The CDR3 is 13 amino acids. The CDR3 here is CASCSTGDYEQYF. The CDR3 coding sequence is TGTGCCAGTTGCTCTACCGGAGACTACGAGCAGTACTTC.

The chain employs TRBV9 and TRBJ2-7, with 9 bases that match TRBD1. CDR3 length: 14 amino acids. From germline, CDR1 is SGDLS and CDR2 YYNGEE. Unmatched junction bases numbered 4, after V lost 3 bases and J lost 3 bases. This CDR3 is CASSAGTGLYEQYF. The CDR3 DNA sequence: TGTGCCAGCAGCGCCGGGACAGGGCTCTACGAGCAGTACTTC.

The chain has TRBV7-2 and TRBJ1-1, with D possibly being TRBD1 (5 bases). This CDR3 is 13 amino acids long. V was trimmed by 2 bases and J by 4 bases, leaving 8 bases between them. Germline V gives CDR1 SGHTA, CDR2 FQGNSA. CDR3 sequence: CASSLSGPTEAFF. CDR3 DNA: TGTGCCAGCAGCTTATCAGGGCCCACTGAAGCTTTCTTT. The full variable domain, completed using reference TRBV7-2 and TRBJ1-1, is GAGVSQSPSNKVTEKGKDVELRCDPISGHTALYWYRQSLGQGLEFLIYFQGNSAPDKSGLPSDRFSAERTGGSVSTLTIQRTQQEDSAVYLCASSLSGPTEAFFGQGTRLTVV.

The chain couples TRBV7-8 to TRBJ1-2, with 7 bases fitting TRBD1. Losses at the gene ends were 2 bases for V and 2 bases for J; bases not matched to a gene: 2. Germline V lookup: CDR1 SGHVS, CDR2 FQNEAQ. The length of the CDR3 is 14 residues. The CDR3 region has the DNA TGTGCCAGCAGCTTATCGGGACAGAACTATGGCTACACCTTC. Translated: CASSLSGQNYGYTF.

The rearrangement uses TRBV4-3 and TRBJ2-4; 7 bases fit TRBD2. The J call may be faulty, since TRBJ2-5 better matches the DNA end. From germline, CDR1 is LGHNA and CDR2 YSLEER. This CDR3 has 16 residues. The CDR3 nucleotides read TGCGCCAGCAGCCAGACTAGCTCGGCAACACGGGAGACCCAGTACTTC. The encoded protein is CASSQTSSATRETQYF.

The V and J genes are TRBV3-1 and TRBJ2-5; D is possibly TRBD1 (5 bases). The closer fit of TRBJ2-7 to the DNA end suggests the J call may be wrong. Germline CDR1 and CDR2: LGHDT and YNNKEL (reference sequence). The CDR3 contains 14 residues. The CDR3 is CASSDTHRQYEQYF. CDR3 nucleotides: TGTGCCAGCAGCGACACCCATCGACAGTACGAGCAGTACTTC.

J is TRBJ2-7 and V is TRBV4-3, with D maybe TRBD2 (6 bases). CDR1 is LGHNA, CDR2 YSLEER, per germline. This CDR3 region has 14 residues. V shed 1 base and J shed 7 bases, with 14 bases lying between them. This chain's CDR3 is CASSQVASVNEQYF. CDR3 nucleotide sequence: TGCGCCAGCAGCCAAGTCGCTAGCGTCAATGAGCAGTACTTC.

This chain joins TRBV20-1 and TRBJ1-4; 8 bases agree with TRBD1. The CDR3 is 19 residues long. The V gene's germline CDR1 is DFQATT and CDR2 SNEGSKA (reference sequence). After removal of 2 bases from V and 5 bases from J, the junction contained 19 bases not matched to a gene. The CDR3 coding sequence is TGCAGTGCTAGACCATCGGATCGGCAGGGGGCGTATGTGAATGAAAAACTGTTTTTT. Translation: CSARPSDRQGAYVNEKLFF.

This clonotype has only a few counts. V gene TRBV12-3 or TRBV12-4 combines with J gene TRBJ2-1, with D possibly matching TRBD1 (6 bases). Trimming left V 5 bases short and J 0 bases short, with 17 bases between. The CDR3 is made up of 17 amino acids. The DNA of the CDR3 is TGTGCCAGCAGTCCCGCTCAAACAGGGAACTCCTACAATGAGCAGTTCTTC. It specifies CASSPAQTGNSYNEQFF.

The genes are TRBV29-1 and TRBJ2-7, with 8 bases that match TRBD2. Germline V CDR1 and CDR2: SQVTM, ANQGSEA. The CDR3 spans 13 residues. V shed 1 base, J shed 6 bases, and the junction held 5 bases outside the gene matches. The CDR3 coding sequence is TGCAGCGTTGAAGGGCCGGGGGGGAGCGAGCAGTACTTC. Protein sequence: CSVEGPGGSEQYF.

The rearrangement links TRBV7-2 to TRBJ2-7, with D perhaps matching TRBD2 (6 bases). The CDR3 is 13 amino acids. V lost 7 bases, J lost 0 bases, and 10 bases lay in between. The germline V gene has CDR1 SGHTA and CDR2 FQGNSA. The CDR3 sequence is CASTTGDSYEQYF. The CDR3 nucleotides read TGTGCCAGCACAACGGGGGACTCCTACGAGCAGTACTTC.

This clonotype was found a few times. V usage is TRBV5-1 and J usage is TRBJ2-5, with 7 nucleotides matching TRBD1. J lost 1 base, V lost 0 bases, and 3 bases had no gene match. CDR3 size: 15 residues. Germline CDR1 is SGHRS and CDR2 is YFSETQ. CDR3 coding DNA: TGCGCCAGCAGCTTGGCCGGGACAGTCCAAGAGACCCAGTACTTC. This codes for CASSLAGTVQETQYF. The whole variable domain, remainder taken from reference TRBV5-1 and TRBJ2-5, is KAGVTQTPRYLIKTRGQQVTLSCSPISGHRSVSWYQQTPGQGLQFLFEYFSETQRNKGNFPGRFSGRQFSNSRSEMNVSTLELGDSALYLCASSLAGTVQETQYFGPGTRLLVL.

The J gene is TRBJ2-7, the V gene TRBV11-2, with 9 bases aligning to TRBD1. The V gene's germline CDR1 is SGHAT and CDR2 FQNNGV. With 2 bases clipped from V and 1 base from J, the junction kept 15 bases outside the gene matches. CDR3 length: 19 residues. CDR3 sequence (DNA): TGTGCCAGCAGCTTACAGGGACAGGGTAGGAATCTCTTATCCTACGAGCAGTACTTC. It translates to CASSLQGQGRNLLSYEQYF.